This is a list of T cell receptor beta chains from one sample in a study of OX40 agonist ivuxolimab in advanced cancers. Only in-frame clones appear in the TCRdb table, and some are missing; sequencing was by immunoSEQ multiplex PCR. The profile shows under 85,000 clones, around 86% of them singletons. Sequencing was performed on CD4+ or CD8+ T cells sorted from blood, taken in a trial of the OX40 agonist ivuxolimab. The source is an adult with an advanced solid tumor such as melanoma, head and neck, liver or kidney cancer. Each CDR3 is given with its conserved first and last residue. The order of the fields is clone size, J gene, D gene, V gene, CDR3 DNA, CDR3 protein. D genes are given only for firm matches. The size entry is marked missing in some rows and otherwise reads once, few, many or a size class.

abundance: few
j_gene: TRBJ2-7
d_gene: -
v_gene: TRBV7-2
CDR3nt: TGTGCCAGCAGCCCGTCTGGGGGATACGAGCAGTACTTC
CDR3aa: CASSPSGGYEQYF

abundance: medium-sized
j_gene: TRBJ2-3
d_gene: TRBD1
v_gene: TRBV2
CDR3nt: TGTGCCAGCACACAGGGGTCAGATACGCAGTATTTT
CDR3aa: CASTQGSDTQYF

abundance: -
j_gene: TRBJ1-5
d_gene: -
v_gene: TRBV6-1
CDR3nt: TGTGCCAGCAGTGTACTCGGGATCACCCCAGAGCCCCAGCATTTT
CDR3aa: CASSVLGITPEPQHF

abundance: -
j_gene: TRBJ1-2
d_gene: TRBD1
v_gene: TRBV7-8
CDR3nt: TGTGCCAGCAGCACTATACCTCGGTCAGGGGGTCCTAACTATGGCTACACCTTC
CDR3aa: CASSTIPRSGGPNYGYTF

abundance: -
j_gene: TRBJ1-3
d_gene: -
v_gene: TRBV5-1
CDR3nt: TGCGCCAGCAGCTTTGCAGGCGATCGTTCTGGAAACACCATATATTTT
CDR3aa: CASSFAGDRSGNTIYF

abundance: -
j_gene: TRBJ2-7
d_gene: TRBD1
v_gene: TRBV18
CDR3nt: TGTGCCAGCTCACTGGGACAGGGGGCAGGGGAGCAGTACTTC
CDR3aa: CASSLGQGAGEQYF

abundance: -
j_gene: TRBJ2-3
d_gene: -
v_gene: TRBV5-4
CDR3nt: TGTGCCAGCAGCTTGGTGACGACAGATACGCAGTATTTT
CDR3aa: CASSLVTTDTQYF

abundance: -
j_gene: TRBJ2-7
d_gene: -
v_gene: TRBV11-3
CDR3nt: TGTGCCAGCAGCAAGGAAGGGCGGGGTCCCTACGAGCAGTACTTC
CDR3aa: CASSKEGRGPYEQYF

abundance: -
j_gene: TRBJ1-2
d_gene: -
v_gene: TRBV20-1
CDR3nt: TGCAGTGCTCCCGATTCCTATGGCTACACCTTC
CDR3aa: CSAPDSYGYTF

abundance: few
j_gene: TRBJ2-2
d_gene: -
v_gene: TRBV4-3
CDR3nt: TGCGCCAGCAGCCAAGATGCCTCTCCGGTGATCACCGGGGAGCTGTTTTTT
CDR3aa: CASSQDASPVITGELFF

abundance: few
j_gene: TRBJ1-5
d_gene: -
v_gene: TRBV10-3
CDR3nt: TGTGCCATCAGTCTCCAGGGAGTAGGACAGCCCCAGCATTTT
CDR3aa: CAISLQGVGQPQHF

abundance: -
j_gene: TRBJ2-7
d_gene: -
v_gene: TRBV18
CDR3nt: TGTGCCAGCTCACCACTCTCCTACGAGCAGTACTTC
CDR3aa: CASSPLSYEQYF

abundance: -
j_gene: TRBJ2-3
d_gene: -
v_gene: TRBV4-2
CDR3nt: TGTGCCAGCAGCCAAGAAGCCCTGCGCACAGATACGCAGTATTTT
CDR3aa: CASSQEALRTDTQYF

abundance: -
j_gene: TRBJ2-3
d_gene: -
v_gene: TRBV4-2
CDR3nt: TGTGCCAGCACCCCCCCGGGCGCAGATACGCAGTATTTT
CDR3aa: CASTPPGADTQYF

abundance: -
j_gene: TRBJ2-3
d_gene: -
v_gene: TRBV15
CDR3nt: TGTGCCACCAGCACCCCCTCGGGAAGAACAGATACGCAGTATTTT
CDR3aa: CATSTPSGRTDTQYF

abundance: -
j_gene: TRBJ2-1
d_gene: TRBD2
v_gene: TRBV7-3
CDR3nt: TGTGCCAGCAGCCCTGTCGGACTAGCGGGAGTACATCGGCAGGAGCAGTTCTTC
CDR3aa: CASSPVGLAGVHRQEQFF

abundance: -
j_gene: TRBJ1-1
d_gene: TRBD1
v_gene: TRBV29-1
CDR3nt: TGCAGCGTTACAGGGGGCTACACTGAAGCTTTCTTT
CDR3aa: CSVTGGYTEAFF

abundance: -
j_gene: TRBJ2-1
d_gene: -
v_gene: TRBV6-5
CDR3nt: TGTGCCAGCAGTCGGCCGCAGGGTTCGAGAAATGAGCAGTTCTTC
CDR3aa: CASSRPQGSRNEQFF

abundance: -
j_gene: TRBJ2-5
d_gene: -
v_gene: TRBV13
CDR3nt: TGTGCCAGCAGCTCCGGGGCAGGGTTTGAGACCCAGTACTTC
CDR3aa: CASSSGAGFETQYF

abundance: -
j_gene: TRBJ1-1
d_gene: TRBD1
v_gene: TRBV6-5
CDR3nt: TGTGCCAGCAGTCTTTGGACAGGGGGCGATGAAGCTTTCTTT
CDR3aa: CASSLWTGGDEAFF

abundance: -
j_gene: TRBJ1-5
d_gene: -
v_gene: TRBV30
CDR3nt: TGTGCCTGGAGCTCCACGGGGAGGCAGCCCCAGCATTTT
CDR3aa: CAWSSTGRQPQHF

abundance: -
j_gene: TRBJ1-1
d_gene: -
v_gene: TRBV27
CDR3nt: TGTGCCAGCAGTTTAGGGCAGAGGGCAATGAACACTGAAGCTTTCTTT
CDR3aa: CASSLGQRAMNTEAFF

abundance: once
j_gene: TRBJ2-5
d_gene: -
v_gene: TRBV7-2
CDR3nt: TGTGCCAGCAGCTTGGCGGGGAGGCAAGAGACCCAGTACTTC
CDR3aa: CASSLAGRQETQYF

abundance: -
j_gene: TRBJ2-2
d_gene: -
v_gene: TRBV28
CDR3nt: TGTGCCAGCCGCCCCCCCGGGCAGAAGAACACCGGGGAGCTGTTTTTT
CDR3aa: CASRPPGQKNTGELFF

abundance: -
j_gene: TRBJ2-7
d_gene: TRBD1
v_gene: TRBV5-1
CDR3nt: TGCGCCAGCAGCAGACGACAGGGGGCGTACGAGCAGTACTTC
CDR3aa: CASSRRQGAYEQYF

abundance: -
j_gene: TRBJ1-3
d_gene: TRBD1
v_gene: TRBV14
CDR3nt: TGTGCCAGCAGCCCCACAGGGGGCTCGGGAAACACCATATATTTT
CDR3aa: CASSPTGGSGNTIYF

abundance: -
j_gene: TRBJ1-5
d_gene: -
v_gene: TRBV4-3
CDR3nt: TGCGCCAGCAGCCAAGCACCGGGTCAGCCCCAGCATTTT
CDR3aa: CASSQAPGQPQHF

abundance: -
j_gene: TRBJ2-1
d_gene: TRBD2
v_gene: TRBV7-9
CDR3nt: TGTGCCAGCAGAGGTTCCAGACTAGCGGGAGTTGATGAGCAGTTCTTC
CDR3aa: CASRGSRLAGVDEQFF

abundance: -
j_gene: TRBJ2-1
d_gene: TRBD2
v_gene: TRBV9
CDR3nt: TGTGCCAGCAGCGTCGGACTAGCGGGAGGGCGCGAGCAGTTCTTC
CDR3aa: CASSVGLAGGREQFF

abundance: -
j_gene: TRBJ2-6
d_gene: -
v_gene: TRBV6-1
CDR3nt: TGTGCCAGCAGTGAATCCCGTTTTGGGGGAACTGGGGCCAACGTCCTGACTTTC
CDR3aa: CASSESRFGGTGANVLTF

abundance: -
j_gene: TRBJ1-5
d_gene: TRBD1
v_gene: TRBV19
CDR3nt: TGTGCCAGTAGTCCACAGGGGACGAGCAATCAGCCCCAGCATTTT
CDR3aa: CASSPQGTSNQPQHF

abundance: -
j_gene: TRBJ2-3
d_gene: TRBD2
v_gene: TRBV9
CDR3nt: TGTGCCAGCAGTACTGGAAATAGCGGGCCCACAGATACGCAGTATTTT
CDR3aa: CASSTGNSGPTDTQYF

abundance: -
j_gene: TRBJ2-3
d_gene: -
v_gene: TRBV7-3
CDR3nt: TGTGCCAGCAGCCTCTTAGCGGAGCCGGCGCTCCCAGATACGCAGTATTTT
CDR3aa: CASSLLAEPALPDTQYF

abundance: -
j_gene: TRBJ1-2
d_gene: TRBD1
v_gene: TRBV28
CDR3nt: TGTGCCAGCAGAAGTCCCGCACAGGGGCGCGATGGCTACACCTTC
CDR3aa: CASRSPAQGRDGYTF

abundance: -
j_gene: TRBJ1-2
d_gene: TRBD1
v_gene: TRBV5-5
CDR3nt: TGTGCCAGCAGCCCTAACCCGGGACAGGGGACGTCGAATGGCTACACCTTC
CDR3aa: CASSPNPGQGTSNGYTF

abundance: -
j_gene: TRBJ1-5
d_gene: TRBD1
v_gene: TRBV28
CDR3nt: TGTGCCAGCAGTTGGACAGGGGCTAGCAATCAGCCCCAGCATTTT
CDR3aa: CASSWTGASNQPQHF

abundance: -
j_gene: TRBJ2-7
d_gene: -
v_gene: TRBV28
CDR3nt: TGTGCCATCACCGGACAGCCGGGGGGTGAGCAGTACTTC
CDR3aa: CAITGQPGGEQYF

abundance: -
j_gene: TRBJ2-1
d_gene: TRBD2
v_gene: TRBV7-3
CDR3nt: TGTGCCAGCAGCCTACTAGCGGGAGCTGGTTGGGGTGGCAATGAGCAGTTCTTC
CDR3aa: CASSLLAGAGWGGNEQFF

abundance: -
j_gene: TRBJ1-1
d_gene: TRBD1
v_gene: TRBV13
CDR3nt: TGTGCCAGCAACTTACGAACGACAGGGGGGAACACTGAAGCTTTCTTT
CDR3aa: CASNLRTTGGNTEAFF

abundance: -
j_gene: TRBJ2-7
d_gene: -
v_gene: TRBV11-2
CDR3nt: TGTGCCAGCAGCTTAGAGGGCAGGGGAAGCTACGAGCAGTACTTC
CDR3aa: CASSLEGRGSYEQYF

abundance: -
j_gene: TRBJ2-7
d_gene: TRBD1
v_gene: TRBV11-1
CDR3nt: TGTGCCAGCAGCTTAGGGACAGGGATCGGGCAGTACTTC
CDR3aa: CASSLGTGIGQYF

abundance: -
j_gene: TRBJ2-7
d_gene: TRBD1
v_gene: TRBV6-5
CDR3nt: TGTGCCAGCAGTTACTCCGGACAGGGGACCTACGAGCAGTACTTC
CDR3aa: CASSYSGQGTYEQYF

abundance: -
j_gene: TRBJ1-2
d_gene: TRBD1
v_gene: TRBV28
CDR3nt: TGTGCCAGCAGCCGAGGGACAGACAGAGGAGGCTACACCTTC
CDR3aa: CASSRGTDRGGYTF

abundance: medium-sized
j_gene: TRBJ1-2
d_gene: -
v_gene: TRBV16
CDR3nt: TGTGCCAGCAGCCAATCTACCAGAGCTAACTATGGCTACACCTTC
CDR3aa: CASSQSTRANYGYTF

abundance: -
j_gene: TRBJ1-1
d_gene: -
v_gene: TRBV5-6
CDR3nt: TGTGCCAGCAGCTCCTGGAGGGGGGTGAACACTGAAGCTTTCTTT
CDR3aa: CASSSWRGVNTEAFF